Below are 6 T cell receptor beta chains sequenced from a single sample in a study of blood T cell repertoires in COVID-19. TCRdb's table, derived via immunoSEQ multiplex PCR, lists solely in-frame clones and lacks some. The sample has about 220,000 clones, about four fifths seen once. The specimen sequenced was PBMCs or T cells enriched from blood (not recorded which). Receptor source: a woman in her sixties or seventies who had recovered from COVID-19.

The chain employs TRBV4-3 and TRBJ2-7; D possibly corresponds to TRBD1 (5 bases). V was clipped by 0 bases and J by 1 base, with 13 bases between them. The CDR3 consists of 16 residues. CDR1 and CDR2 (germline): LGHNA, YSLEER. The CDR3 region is CASSQDWGDSSYEQYF. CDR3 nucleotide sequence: TGCGCCAGCAGCCAAGACTGGGGCGACAGTTCCTACGAGCAGTACTTC.

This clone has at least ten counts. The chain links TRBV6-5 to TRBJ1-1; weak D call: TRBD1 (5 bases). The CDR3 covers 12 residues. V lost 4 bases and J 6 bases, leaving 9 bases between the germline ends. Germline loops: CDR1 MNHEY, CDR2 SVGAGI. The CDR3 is CASSSTGAEAFF. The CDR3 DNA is TGTGCCAGCAGTTCTACAGGTGCTGAAGCTTTCTTT.

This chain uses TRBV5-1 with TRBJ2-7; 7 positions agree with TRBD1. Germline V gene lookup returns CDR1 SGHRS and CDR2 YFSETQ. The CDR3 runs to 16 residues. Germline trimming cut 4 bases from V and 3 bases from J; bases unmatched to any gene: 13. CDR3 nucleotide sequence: TGCGCCAGCAGCCGCTCAGGGGGACGGGTACACTACGAGCAGTACTTC. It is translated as CASSRSGGRVHYEQYF.

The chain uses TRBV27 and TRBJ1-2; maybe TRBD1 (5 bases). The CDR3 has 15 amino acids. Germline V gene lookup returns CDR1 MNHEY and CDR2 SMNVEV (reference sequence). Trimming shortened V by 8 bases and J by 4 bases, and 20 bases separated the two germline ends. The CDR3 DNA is TGTGCCAGCTGCGGGGCAGCGACGAATGCCTATGGCTACACCTTC. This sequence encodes CASCGAATNAYGYTF.

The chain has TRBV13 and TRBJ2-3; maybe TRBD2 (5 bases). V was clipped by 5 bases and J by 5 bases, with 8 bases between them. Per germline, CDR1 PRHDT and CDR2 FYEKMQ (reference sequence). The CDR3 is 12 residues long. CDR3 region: CASSPEGDTQYF. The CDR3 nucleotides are TGTGCCAGCAGCCCCGAGGGAGATACGCAGTATTTT.

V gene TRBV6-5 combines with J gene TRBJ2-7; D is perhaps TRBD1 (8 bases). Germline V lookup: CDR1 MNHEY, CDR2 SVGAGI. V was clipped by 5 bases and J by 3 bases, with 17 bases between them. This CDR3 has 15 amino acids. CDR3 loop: CASSPQTGEGYEQYF. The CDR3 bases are TGTGCCAGCAGTCCTCAGACAGGGGAGGGCTACGAGCAGTACTTC.